These 24 T cell receptor beta chains were all obtained from the same sample, sequenced in a study of cytomegalovirus exposure and HLA in healthy donors. The table came from immunoSEQ multiplex PCR; TCRdb's copy has only in-frame clones and leaves some out. The sample lists 200,000 to 250,000 clones, about 89% occurring once. Sequenced sample: PBMCs. These TCRs come from a woman between 18 and 29 years old in good health and CMV-seronegative.

The chain joins TRBV18 to TRBJ1-3; no clear D gene. Germline CDR1 and CDR2: KGHSH and LQKENI. V was clipped by 3 bases and J by 0 bases, with 18 bases between them. This CDR3 comprises 18 residues. DNA of the CDR3: TGTGCCAGCTCACCCCTCGCTTCAGGAGGACGCTCTGGAAACACCATATATTTT. Residues: CASSPLASGGRSGNTIYF.

This clone was detected once. The genes are TRBV6-4 and TRBJ2-1; TRBD1 is a possible D gene (5 bases). The germline V gene encodes CDR1 MRHNA and CDR2 SNTAGT. V lost 0 bases to trimming and J lost 4 bases, with 10 bases between them. The CDR3 length is 15 residues. In DNA, the CDR3 is TGTGCCAGCAGTGACTCCAGGGAAAGGTACAATGAGCAGTTCTTC. Residues: CASSDSRERYNEQFF.

The V gene is TRBV19, the J gene TRBJ1-5, with 8 bases that match TRBD1. Germline assignment: CDR1 LNHDA and CDR2 SQIVND (reference sequence). Germline trimming cut 6 bases from V and 5 bases from J; bases unmatched to any gene: 6. This CDR3 spans 14 amino acids. The CDR3, as DNA: TGTGCCAGTAGCCTGGACAGGGTTTATCAGCCCCAGCATTTT. Translation: CASSLDRVYQPQHF.

The rearrangement links TRBV27 to TRBJ1-1; D not resolved. Germline V gene lookup returns CDR1 MNHEY and CDR2 SMNVEV (reference sequence). The CDR3 extends over 13 amino acids. V shed 3 bases and J shed 1 base, with 6 bases lying between them. In DNA, the CDR3 is TGTGCCAGCAGTTTCCCAGGGAACACTGAAGCTTTCTTT. Translation gives CASSFPGNTEAFF.

The V call is TRBV11-2, the J call TRBJ2-5, with 8 bases lining up with TRBD2. The CDR3 is 17 residues long. Germline V gene sequence: CDR1 SGHAT, CDR2 FQNNGV. Trimming took 1 base from V and 4 from J; bases not matched to a gene: 11. CDR3 loop: CASSLGLRAGVLETQYF. CDR3 sequence (DNA): TGTGCCAGCAGCTTAGGCTTGAGAGCGGGAGTCCTAGAGACCCAGTACTTC.

This clone was seen more than once but under ten times. Other DNA sequences in this specimen translate into the identical CDR3. The chain couples TRBV30 to TRBJ1-5; 10 positions agree with TRBD1. The germline CDR1 and CDR2 sequences are GTSNPN and SVGIG (reference sequence). V gave up 0 bases and J gave up 3 bases; unmatched junction bases: 2. There are 15 residues in the CDR3. The CDR3 coding sequence is TGTGCCTGGAGTGTGGGACAGGGGATCAATCAGCCCCAGCATTTT. Translating it yields CAWSVGQGINQPQHF.

The chain employs TRBV16 and TRBJ1-5; no clear D gene. Germline CDR1 KGHSY, CDR2 FQNENV. V was clipped by 0 bases and J by 1 base, with 16 bases between them. This CDR3 is 18 amino acids long. The CDR3 loop is CASSQSNRISMSNQPQHF. CDR3 DNA: TGTGCCAGCAGCCAATCCAACAGAATATCTATGAGCAATCAGCCCCAGCATTTT.

The V gene is TRBV11-2, the J gene TRBJ2-7; D is uncertain. The CDR3 has 11 residues. Trimming stripped 5 bases from V and 9 bases from J, with 11 bases between. Germline assignment: CDR1 SGHAT and CDR2 FQNNGV. The CDR3, as DNA: TGTGCCAGCAGCCTCGGATCAGGGCAGTACTTC. Translation gives CASSLGSGQYF. Complete variable domain (other parts from reference TRBV11-2 and TRBJ2-7): EAGVAQSPRYKIIEKRQSVAFWCNPISGHATLYWYQQILGQGPKLLIQFQNNGVVDDSQLPKDRFSAERLKGVDSTLKIQPAKLEDSAVYLCASSLGSGQYFGPGTRLTVT.

The chain links TRBV5-4 to TRBJ2-7, with D possibly being TRBD1 (6 bases). Germline V gives CDR1 SGHNT, CDR2 YYREEE (reference sequence). The V gene lost 5 bases and the J gene lost 7 bases, with 16 bases spanning the gap. The CDR3 length is 13 residues. CDR3 loop: CASSPTPGVEQYF. DNA for the CDR3: TGTGCCAGCAGTCCAACTCCAGGGGTTGAGCAGTACTTC.

The chain couples TRBV9 to TRBJ2-7; 15 bases line up with TRBD2. In germline, CDR1 is SGDLS, CDR2 YYNGEE. With 3 bases clipped from V and 6 bases from J, the junction kept 4 bases outside the gene matches. CDR3 size: 15 residues. The CDR3 DNA is TGTGCCAGCAGCGGATCGGGACTAGCGGGAGGCGAGCAGTACTTC. Translated, it gives CASSGSGLAGGEQYF.

This chain uses TRBV18 with TRBJ2-7; 7 bases match TRBD2. CDR1 and CDR2 from the germline V gene are KGHSH and LQKENI. This CDR3 comprises 12 residues. V was clipped by 6 bases and J by 5 bases; unmatched bases: 4. CDR3 bases: TGTGCCAGCTCCCGGGAGGTCGACGAGCAGTACTTC. It yields the protein CASSREVDEQYF.

The chain carries TRBV18 and TRBJ2-5, with TRBD1 matching over 9 bases. From germline, CDR1 is KGHSH and CDR2 LQKENI. This CDR3 spans 14 amino acids. The ends lost 3 bases at V and 2 bases at J; junction bases unmatched: 1. This CDR3 is CASSPGQGQETQYF. The CDR3 region has the DNA TGTGCCAGCTCACCGGGACAGGGTCAAGAGACCCAGTACTTC.

The V call is TRBV6-5, the J call TRBJ2-7, with 7 positions matching TRBD2. Looked up from germline, CDR1 is MNHEY and CDR2 is SVGAGI. J gave up 1 base and V 2 bases, and 8 bases lay outside the gene matches. CDR3 length: 16 amino acids. The CDR3: CASSYRGVGLSYEQYF. In nucleotides, the CDR3 is TGTGCCAGCAGTTACCGGGGGGTAGGCCTTTCCTACGAGCAGTACTTC.

This clone has only one observation. The CDR3 loop is CASSLARRGTDTQYF. The CDR3 nucleotides are TGTGCCAGCAGCTTAGCGAGGCGAGGCACAGATACGCAGTATTTT. The chain couples TRBV7-6 to TRBJ2-3; D unclear. V was shortened by 0 bases and J by 1 base, with 8 bases between the two germline ends. This CDR3 has 15 amino acids. CDR1 and CDR2 (germline): SGHVS, FNYEAQ.

V gene TRBV14 combines with J gene TRBJ2-7; 7 bases line up with TRBD1. V gave up 4 bases and J gave up 2 bases; unmatched junction bases: 5. Germline loops: CDR1 SGHDN, CDR2 FVKESK. The CDR3 sequence is 14 residues long. The CDR3 sequence: CASSPGTGAYEQYF. DNA for the CDR3: TGTGCCAGCAGCCCCGGTACAGGGGCCTACGAGCAGTACTTC.

Turning to this clone: The sample has other DNA sequences that encode this CDR3 too. The V call is TRBV2, the J call TRBJ1-2; 9 bases are a match to TRBD1. CDR3 length: 16 amino acids. Unmatched junction bases numbered 10, after V lost 6 bases and J lost 2 bases. CDR1 and CDR2 (germline): SNHLY, FYNNEI. The CDR3 here is CASRAGTGKGNYGYTF. The CDR3 DNA is TGTGCCAGCAGGGCCGGGACAGGGAAAGGGAACTATGGCTACACCTTC.

The chain links TRBV6-6 to TRBJ2-5; a weak D match, TRBD2 (5 bases). Germline lookup yields CDR1 MNHNY and CDR2 SVGAGI (reference sequence). CDR3 length: 15 residues. V was clipped by 8 bases and J by 6 bases, with 22 bases between them. CDR3 sequence: CASSRDLTGFKTQYF. CDR3 in DNA: TGTGCCAGCTCGAGGGATTTAACTGGGTTTAAGACCCAGTACTTC.

This chain joins TRBV9 and TRBJ1-6; D is unclear. The CDR3 contains 14 residues. V lost 1 base to trimming and J lost 10 bases, with 12 bases between them. CDR1 is SGDLS, CDR2 YYNGEE, per germline. Written as DNA, the CDR3 is TGTGCCAGCAGCGTAAGCCTACTTGAATCACCCCTCCACTTT. It yields the protein CASSVSLLESPLHF.

DNA of the CDR3: TGTGCCACGGCGAGGGAGGGAGGGTTTCAAGAGACCCAGTACTTC. Its translation is CATAREGGFQETQYF. The chain employs TRBV2 and TRBJ2-5; 7 bases fit TRBD2. The germline V gene has CDR1 SNHLY and CDR2 FYNNEI. V trimming: 10 bases; J trimming: 2 bases; junction bases outside the gene matches: 13. CDR3 length: 15 residues.

In this sample, this clone turned up once. V gene TRBV6-5 combines with J gene TRBJ1-2; D might be TRBD1 (6 bases). Germline values: CDR1 MNHEY, CDR2 SVGAGI. With 6 bases removed from V and 2 bases from J, the gap between germline ends came to 13 bases. This CDR3 comprises 14 residues. In nucleotides, the CDR3 is TGTGCCAGCAGGGAAGCCGGGACAAACTATGGCTACACCTTC. Its translation is CASREAGTNYGYTF.

This clone was detected once. J is TRBJ1-2 and V is TRBV30; TRBD1 agrees at 7 bases. The CDR3 is 13 residues long. J was trimmed by 4 bases and V by 2 bases; bases with no gene match: 4. Germline CDR1 and CDR2: GTSNPN and SVGIG (reference sequence). This CDR3 is CAWSLGQIYGYTF. The CDR3 DNA sequence: TGTGCCTGGAGTTTGGGACAGATCTATGGCTACACCTTC.

The V and J genes are TRBV19 and TRBJ2-5, with 8 positions matching TRBD2. With 3 bases clipped from V and 5 bases from J, the junction kept 5 bases outside the gene matches. The CDR3 totals 14 residues. Looked up from germline, CDR1 is LNHDA and CDR2 is SQIVND (reference sequence). The CDR3 loop is CASSIREGRETQYF. The CDR3 region has the DNA TGTGCCAGTAGTATCCGGGAGGGGAGGGAGACCCAGTACTTC.

This sequence joins TRBV30 and TRBJ2-6; tentative D call: TRBD2 (5 bases). The CDR3 extends over 16 amino acids. Between the trimmed V and J ends, which lost 3 bases and 1 base, there was a span of 13 bases. The germline V gene has CDR1 GTSNPN and CDR2 SVGIG (reference sequence). The chain's CDR3 is CAWSQPRRSGANVLTF. In nucleotides, the CDR3 is TGTGCCTGGAGCCAACCGCGGAGGTCTGGGGCCAACGTCCTGACTTTC.

V is TRBV30 and J is TRBJ1-1, with 7 bases matching TRBD1. The germline gives CDR1 GTSNPN, CDR2 SVGIG (reference sequence). CDR3 length: 14 residues. J gave up 7 bases and V 2 bases, and 10 bases lay outside the gene matches. In DNA form, the CDR3 reads TGTGCCTGGAGTAAAGGACAGGACAAGATTGAAGCTTTCTTT. Protein sequence: CAWSKGQDKIEAFF.